This T cell receptor (beta chain) was profiled in a study of blood T cell repertoires in COVID-19. Study overall: PBMCs, B-cell-depleted T cells, or T cells provided the cDNA or gDNA that made up the material.

Germline V gene data show CDR1 as MNHEY and CDR2 as SMNVEV (reference sequence). CDR3 length: 16 amino acids. Trimming took 5 bases from V and 7 from J; bases not matched to a gene: 10. Repertoires were generated with immunoSEQ multiplex PCR, while TCRdb's copy carries only in-frame clones and drops some. Of some 57,000 clones in the sample, about 85% were seen once. The receptor was derived from a human donor in a cohort sampled during active COVID-19. The specimen sequenced was peripheral blood. The chain carries TRBV27 and TRBJ1-6, with 8 bases aligning to TRBD1. Written as DNA, the CDR3 is TGTGCCAGCAGTCCTCGGACAGGGACGAGGAATTCACCCCTCCACTTT. Translation: CASSPRTGTRNSPLHF.